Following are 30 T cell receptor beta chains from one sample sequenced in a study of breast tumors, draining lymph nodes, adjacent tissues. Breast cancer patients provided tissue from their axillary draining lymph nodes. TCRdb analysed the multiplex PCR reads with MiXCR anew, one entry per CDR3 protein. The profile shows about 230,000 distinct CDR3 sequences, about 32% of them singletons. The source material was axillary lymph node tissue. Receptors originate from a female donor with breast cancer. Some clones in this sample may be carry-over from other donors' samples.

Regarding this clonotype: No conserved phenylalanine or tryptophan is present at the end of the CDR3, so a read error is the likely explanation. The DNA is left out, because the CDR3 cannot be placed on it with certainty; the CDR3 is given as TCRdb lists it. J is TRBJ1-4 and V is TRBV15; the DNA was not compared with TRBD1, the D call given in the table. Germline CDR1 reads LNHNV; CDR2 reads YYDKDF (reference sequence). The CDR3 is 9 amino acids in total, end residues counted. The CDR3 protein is CATSRDRGL.

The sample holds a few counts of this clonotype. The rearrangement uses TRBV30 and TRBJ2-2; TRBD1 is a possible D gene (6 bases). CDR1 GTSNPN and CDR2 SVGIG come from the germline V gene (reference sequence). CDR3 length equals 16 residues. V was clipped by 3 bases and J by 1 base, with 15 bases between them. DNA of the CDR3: TGTGCCTGGAGCCCCGAAGGGACACTGAACACCGGGGAGCTGTTTTTT. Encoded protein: CAWSPEGTLNTGELFF.

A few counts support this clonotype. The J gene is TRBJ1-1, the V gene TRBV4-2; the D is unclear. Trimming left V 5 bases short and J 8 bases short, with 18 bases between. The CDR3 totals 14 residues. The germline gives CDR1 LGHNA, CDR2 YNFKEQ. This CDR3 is CASSTSNPEGEAFF. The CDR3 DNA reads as TGTGCCAGCAGCACTTCGAACCCTGAGGGCGAAGCTTTCTTT.

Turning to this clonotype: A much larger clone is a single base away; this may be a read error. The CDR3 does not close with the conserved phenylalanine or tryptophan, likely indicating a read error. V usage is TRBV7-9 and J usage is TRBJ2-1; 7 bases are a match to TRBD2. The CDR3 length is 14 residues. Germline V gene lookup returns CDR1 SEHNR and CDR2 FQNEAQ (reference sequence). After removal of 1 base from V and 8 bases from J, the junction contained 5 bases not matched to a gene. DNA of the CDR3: TGTGCCAGCAGCTTAGTGGGAGGGGTAGATGAGCAGTTCCTC. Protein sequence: CASSLVGGVDEQFL.

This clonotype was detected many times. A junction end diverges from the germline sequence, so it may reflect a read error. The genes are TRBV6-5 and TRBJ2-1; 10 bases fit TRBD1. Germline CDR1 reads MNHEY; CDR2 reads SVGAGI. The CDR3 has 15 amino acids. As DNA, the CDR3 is TGTGCCAGCAGTCACTCGGGACAGGGGAGGGTTGAGCAGTTCTTC. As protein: CASSHSGQGRVEQFF.

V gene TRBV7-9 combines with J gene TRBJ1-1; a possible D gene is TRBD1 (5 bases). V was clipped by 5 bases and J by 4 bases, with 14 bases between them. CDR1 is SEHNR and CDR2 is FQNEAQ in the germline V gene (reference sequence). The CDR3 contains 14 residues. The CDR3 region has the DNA TGTGCCAGCAGCCCAATGGGAAGGGGCACTGAAGCTTTCTTT. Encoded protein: CASSPMGRGTEAFF.

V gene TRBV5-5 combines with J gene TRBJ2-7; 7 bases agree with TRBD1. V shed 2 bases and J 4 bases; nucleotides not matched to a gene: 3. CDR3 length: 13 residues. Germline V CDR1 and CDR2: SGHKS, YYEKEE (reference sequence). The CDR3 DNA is TGTGCCAGCAGCTTAGGGACAGATTACGAGCAGTACTTC. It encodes CASSLGTDYEQYF.

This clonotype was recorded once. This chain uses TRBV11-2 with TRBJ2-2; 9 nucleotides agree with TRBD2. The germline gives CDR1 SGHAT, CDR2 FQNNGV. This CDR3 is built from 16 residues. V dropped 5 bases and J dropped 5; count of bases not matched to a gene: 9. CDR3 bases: TGTGCCAGCAGCGTTGATTCTAGCGGGGCTACCGGGGAGCTGTTTTTT. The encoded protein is CASSVDSSGATGELFF. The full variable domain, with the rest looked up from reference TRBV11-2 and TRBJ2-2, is EAGVAQSPRYKIIEKRQSVAFWCNPISGHATLYWYQQILGQGPKLLIQFQNNGVVDDSQLPKDRFSAERLKGVDSTLKIQPAKLEDSAVYLCASSVDSSGATGELFFGEGSRLTVL.

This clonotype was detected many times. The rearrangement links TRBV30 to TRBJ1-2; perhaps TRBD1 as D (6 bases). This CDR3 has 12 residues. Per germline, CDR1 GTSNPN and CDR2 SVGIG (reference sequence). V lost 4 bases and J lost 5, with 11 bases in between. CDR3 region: CAWTHRAYGYTF. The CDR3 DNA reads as TGTGCCTGGACTCACAGGGCTTATGGCTACACCTTC.

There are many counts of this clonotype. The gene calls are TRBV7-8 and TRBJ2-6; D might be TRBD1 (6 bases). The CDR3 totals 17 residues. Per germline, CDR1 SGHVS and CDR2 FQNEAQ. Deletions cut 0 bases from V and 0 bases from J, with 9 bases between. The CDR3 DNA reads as TGTGCCAGCAGCTTAGCGGGACAAATCTCTGGGGCCAACGTCCTGACTTTC. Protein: CASSLAGQISGANVLTF.

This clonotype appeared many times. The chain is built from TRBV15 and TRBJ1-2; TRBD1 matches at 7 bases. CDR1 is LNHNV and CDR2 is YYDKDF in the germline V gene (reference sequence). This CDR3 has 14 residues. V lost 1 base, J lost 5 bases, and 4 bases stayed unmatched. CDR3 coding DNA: TGTGCCACCAGCAGAGTCCCGGGACAGTATGGCTACACCTTC. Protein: CATSRVPGQYGYTF. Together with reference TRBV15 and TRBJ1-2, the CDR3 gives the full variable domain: DAMVIQNPRYQVTQFGKPVTLSCSQTLNHNVMYWYQQKSSQAPKLLFHYYDKDFNNEADTPDNFQSRRPNTSFCFLDIRSPGLGDTAMYLCATSRVPGQYGYTFGSGTRLTVV.

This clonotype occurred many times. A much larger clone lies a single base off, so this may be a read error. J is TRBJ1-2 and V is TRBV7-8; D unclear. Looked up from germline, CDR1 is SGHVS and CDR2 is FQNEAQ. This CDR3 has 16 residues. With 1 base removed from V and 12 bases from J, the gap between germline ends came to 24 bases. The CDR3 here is CASSLEGPNTPYGHTF. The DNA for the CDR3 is TGTGCCAGCAGCTTAGAGGGCCCCAATACGCCTTACGGCCACACCTTC.

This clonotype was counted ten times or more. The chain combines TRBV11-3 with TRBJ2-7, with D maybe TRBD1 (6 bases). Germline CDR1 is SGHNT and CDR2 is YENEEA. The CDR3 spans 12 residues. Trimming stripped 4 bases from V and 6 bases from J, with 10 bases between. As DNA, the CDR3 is TGTGCCAGCAGCTCGGACAGTCGCGAGCAGTACTTC. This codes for CASSSDSREQYF.

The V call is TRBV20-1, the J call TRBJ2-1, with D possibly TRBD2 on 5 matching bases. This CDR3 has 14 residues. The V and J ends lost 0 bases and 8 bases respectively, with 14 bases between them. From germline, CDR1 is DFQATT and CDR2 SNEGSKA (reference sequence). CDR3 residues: CSARDGGLGDEQFF. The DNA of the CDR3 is TGCAGTGCTAGAGATGGAGGCCTAGGCGATGAGCAGTTCTTC.

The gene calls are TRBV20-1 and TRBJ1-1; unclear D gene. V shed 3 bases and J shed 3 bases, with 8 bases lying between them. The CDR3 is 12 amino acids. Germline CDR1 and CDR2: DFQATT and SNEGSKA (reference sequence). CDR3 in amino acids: CSASRGYTEAFF. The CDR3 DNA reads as TGCAGTGCTAGCAGAGGGTACACTGAAGCTTTCTTT.

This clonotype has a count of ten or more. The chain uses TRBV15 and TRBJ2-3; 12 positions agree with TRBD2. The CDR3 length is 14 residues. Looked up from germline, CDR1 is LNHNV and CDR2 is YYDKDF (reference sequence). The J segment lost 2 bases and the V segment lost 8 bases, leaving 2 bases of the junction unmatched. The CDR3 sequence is CATLAGGSTDTQYF. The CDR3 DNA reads TGTGCCACCCTAGCGGGAGGGTCCACAGATACGCAGTATTTT.

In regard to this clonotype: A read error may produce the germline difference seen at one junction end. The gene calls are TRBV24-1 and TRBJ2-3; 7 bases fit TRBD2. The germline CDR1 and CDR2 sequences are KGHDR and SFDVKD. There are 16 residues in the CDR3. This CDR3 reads CAASDPGLAGTDTQYF. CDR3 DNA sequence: TGTGCCGCCAGTGACCCGGGGCTAGCGGGCACAGATACGCAGTATTTT.

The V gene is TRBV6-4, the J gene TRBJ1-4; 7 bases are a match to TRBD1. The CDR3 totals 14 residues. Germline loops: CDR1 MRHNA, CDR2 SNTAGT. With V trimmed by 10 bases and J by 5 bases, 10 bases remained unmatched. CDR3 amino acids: CAKDRSSGNEKLFF. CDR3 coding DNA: TGTGCCAAGGACAGGAGCTCTGGAAATGAAAAACTGTTTTTT.

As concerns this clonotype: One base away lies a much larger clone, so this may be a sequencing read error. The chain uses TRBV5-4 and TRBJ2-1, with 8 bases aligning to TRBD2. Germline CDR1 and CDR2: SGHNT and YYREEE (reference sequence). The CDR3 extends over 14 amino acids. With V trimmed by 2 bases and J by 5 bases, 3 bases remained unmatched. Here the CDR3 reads CASSLAGAHNEQFF. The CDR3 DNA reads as TGTGCCAGCAGCTTAGCGGGAGCCCACAATGAGCAGTTCTTC.

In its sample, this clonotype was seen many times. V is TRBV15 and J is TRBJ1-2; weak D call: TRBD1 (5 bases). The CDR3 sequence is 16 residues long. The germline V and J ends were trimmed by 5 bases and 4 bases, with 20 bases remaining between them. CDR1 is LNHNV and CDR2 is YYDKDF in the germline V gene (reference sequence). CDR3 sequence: CATSPHSEAGVYGYTF. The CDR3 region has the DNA TGTGCCACCAGCCCCCACAGTGAGGCGGGGGTCTATGGCTACACCTTC. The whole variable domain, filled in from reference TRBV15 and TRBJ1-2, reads DAMVIQNPRYQVTQFGKPVTLSCSQTLNHNVMYWYQQKSSQAPKLLFHYYDKDFNNEADTPDNFQSRRPNTSFCFLDIRSPGLGDTAMYLCATSPHSEAGVYGYTFGSGTRLTVV.

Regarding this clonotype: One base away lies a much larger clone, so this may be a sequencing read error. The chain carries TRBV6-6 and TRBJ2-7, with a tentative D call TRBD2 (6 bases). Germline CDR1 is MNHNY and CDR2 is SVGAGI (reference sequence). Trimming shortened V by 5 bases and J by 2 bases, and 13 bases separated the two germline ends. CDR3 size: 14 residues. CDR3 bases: TGTGCCAGCAGTCCTAGCGTCGGCGCCTACGAGCAGTACTTC. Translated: CASSPSVGAYEQYF.

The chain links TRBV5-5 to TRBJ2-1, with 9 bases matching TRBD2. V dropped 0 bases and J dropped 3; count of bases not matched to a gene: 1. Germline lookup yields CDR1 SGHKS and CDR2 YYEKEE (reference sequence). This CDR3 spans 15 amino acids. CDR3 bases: TGTGCCAGCAGCTTGGAGCGGGGGGACTACAATGAGCAGTTCTTC. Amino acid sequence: CASSLERGDYNEQFF.

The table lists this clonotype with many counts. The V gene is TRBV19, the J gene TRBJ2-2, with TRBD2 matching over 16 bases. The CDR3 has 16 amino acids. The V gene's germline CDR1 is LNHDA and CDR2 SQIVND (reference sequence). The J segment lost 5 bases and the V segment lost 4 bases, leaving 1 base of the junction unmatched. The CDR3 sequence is CASSRGLAGGTGELFF. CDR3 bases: TGTGCCAGTAGTAGGGGACTAGCGGGAGGGACCGGGGAGCTGTTTTTT.

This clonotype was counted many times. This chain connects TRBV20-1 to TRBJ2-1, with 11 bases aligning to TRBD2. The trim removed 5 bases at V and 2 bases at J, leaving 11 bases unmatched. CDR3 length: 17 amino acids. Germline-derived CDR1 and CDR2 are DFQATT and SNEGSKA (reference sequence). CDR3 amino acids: CSAPTRLAGGTYNEQFF. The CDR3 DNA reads TGCAGTGCTCCGACCCGCCTAGCGGGAGGAACCTACAATGAGCAGTTCTTC.

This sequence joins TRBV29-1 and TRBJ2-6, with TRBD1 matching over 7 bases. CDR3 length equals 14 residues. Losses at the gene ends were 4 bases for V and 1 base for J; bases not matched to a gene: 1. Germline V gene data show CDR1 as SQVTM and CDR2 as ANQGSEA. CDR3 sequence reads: CSVGQGSGANVLTF. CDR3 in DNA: TGCAGCGTTGGACAGGGATCTGGGGCCAACGTCCTGACTTTC.

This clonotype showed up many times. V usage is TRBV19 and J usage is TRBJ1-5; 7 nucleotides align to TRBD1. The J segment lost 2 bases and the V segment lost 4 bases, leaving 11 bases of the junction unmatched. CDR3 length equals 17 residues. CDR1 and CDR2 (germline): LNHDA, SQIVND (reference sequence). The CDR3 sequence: CASSTTGVGYGNQPQHF. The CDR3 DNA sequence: TGTGCCAGTAGTACAACAGGGGTTGGGTATGGCAATCAGCCCCAGCATTTT.

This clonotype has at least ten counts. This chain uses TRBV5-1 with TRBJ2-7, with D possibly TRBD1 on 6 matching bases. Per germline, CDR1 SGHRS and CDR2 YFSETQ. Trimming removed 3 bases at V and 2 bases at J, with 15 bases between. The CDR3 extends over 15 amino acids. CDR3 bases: TGCGCCAGCAGCTATACCGGGACAAACACCTACGAGCAGTACTTC. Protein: CASSYTGTNTYEQYF.

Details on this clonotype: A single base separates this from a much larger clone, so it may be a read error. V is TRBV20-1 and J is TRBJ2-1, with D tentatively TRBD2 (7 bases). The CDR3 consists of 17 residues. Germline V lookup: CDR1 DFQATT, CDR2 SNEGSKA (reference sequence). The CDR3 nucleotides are TGCAGTGCTAGAGATAGGGGGGGCGCCAGCTCCTACAATGAGCGGTTCTTC. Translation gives CSARDRGGASSYNERFF.

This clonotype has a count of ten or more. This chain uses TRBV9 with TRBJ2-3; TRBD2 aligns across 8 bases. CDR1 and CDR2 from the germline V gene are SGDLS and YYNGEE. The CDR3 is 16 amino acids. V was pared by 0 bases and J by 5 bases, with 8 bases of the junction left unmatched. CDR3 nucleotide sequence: TGTGCCAGCAGCGTAGTTGGAGCGGGAGTGGTAGATACGCAGTATTTT. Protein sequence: CASSVVGAGVVDTQYF.

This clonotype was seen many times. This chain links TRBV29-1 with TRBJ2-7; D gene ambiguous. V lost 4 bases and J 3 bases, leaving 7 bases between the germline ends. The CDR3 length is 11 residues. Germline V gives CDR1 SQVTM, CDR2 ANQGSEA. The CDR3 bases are TGCAGCGTTGGGCAAATCTACGAGCAGTACTTC. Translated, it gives CSVGQIYEQYF.